These T cell receptor beta chains were read from a single sample in a study of blood T cell repertoires in COVID-19. Sequencing was performed with immunoSEQ multiplex PCR; in TCRdb, only in-frame clones are kept and a portion is missing. The table shows 150,000 or so clones, with roughly 76% occurring only once. Source material: peripheral blood. Source of these receptors: a human donor with acute or convalescent COVID-19. The donor label of this sample is uncertain. CDR3s include the opening cysteine and the closing phenylalanine or tryptophan.

j_gene	v_gene	CDR3aa
TRBJ1-2	TRBV12-3/TRBV12-4	CASSFGPAGSYTF
TRBJ1-1	TRBV6-5	CASTLTPGSTEAFF
TRBJ1-1	TRBV4-1	CASSHNRGMNTEAFF
TRBJ1-3	TRBV6-1	CASSEQGDRNTIYF
TRBJ2-3	TRBV5-1	CASSNLAGSGGTDTQYF
TRBJ2-7	TRBV7-9	CASSHESGEEQYF
TRBJ1-2	TRBV2	CASSDETVDYGYTF
TRBJ1-3	TRBV12-3/TRBV12-4	CASSPGIGNTIYF
TRBJ1-5	TRBV24-1	CATSEGGTGERQPQHF
TRBJ1-2	TRBV29-1	CSVEGGGSGYTF
TRBJ1-1	TRBV6-5	CASSYLPGTEAFF
TRBJ1-4	TRBV7-6	CASSLGTAATNEKLFF
TRBJ1-5	TRBV6-1	CASSEKGVGVYSNQPQHF
TRBJ2-1	TRBV3-1/TRBV3-2	CASSHGKTSGSYNEQFF
TRBJ2-5	TRBV4-1	CASSQALGRGETQYF
TRBJ1-1	TRBV7-6	CASSLSWGDTEAFF
TRBJ2-5	TRBV7-9	CASSFGGGGLQETQYF
TRBJ1-3	TRBV10-3	CAISDVQGAPGNTIYF
TRBJ2-3	TRBV5-6	CASSLAVSIINTDTQYF
TRBJ1-1	TRBV11-2	CASSLVGRGEAFF
TRBJ2-4	TRBV12-3/TRBV12-4	CASSHGTGGQKYF
TRBJ1-4	TRBV25-1	CASSEDFRLFF
TRBJ2-5	TRBV6-5	CASSYSVRETQYF